These 9 T cell receptor beta chains originate from one sample sequenced in a study of blood T cell repertoires in COVID-19. Clones were read by immunoSEQ multiplex PCR, and TCRdb kept only the in-frame ones, dropping some. The data contain a few hundred thousand clones, about 84% of them seen just once; the ten biggest clones take up roughly an eighth. Sequencing was performed on peripheral blood. The receptor set was obtained from a man at least 80 years old with acute or convalescent COVID-19.

In the case of this clone: Germline and junction disagree at one end, which may indicate a read error. The chain combines TRBV29-1 with TRBJ1-1; 7 bases are a match to TRBD1. The V gene's germline CDR1 is SQVTM and CDR2 ANQGSEA. The CDR3 runs to 15 residues. CDR3 in amino acids: CSVGVFTGVNSEAFF. DNA of the CDR3: TGCAGCGTTGGGGTTTTTACAGGGGTGAACAGTGAAGCTTTCTTT. The variable domain in full, completed from reference TRBV29-1 and TRBJ1-1, reads SAVISQKPSRDICQRGTSLTIQCQVDSQVTMMFWYRQQPGQSLTLIATANQGSEATYESGFVIDKFPISRPNLTFSTLTVSNMSPEDSSIYLCSVGVFTGVNSEAFFGQGTRLTVV.

This clone was recorded a few times. The chain employs TRBV5-6 and TRBJ1-1; maybe TRBD1 (5 bases). The germline V and J ends were trimmed by 0 bases and 1 base, with 7 bases remaining between them. Germline lookup yields CDR1 SGHDT and CDR2 YYEEEE. The CDR3 is 14 residues long. For the CDR3, the DNA is TGTGCCAGCAGCTTGGGCAGGGAGAACACTGAAGCTTTCTTT. Translation: CASSLGRENTEAFF.

The chain uses TRBV6-2 or TRBV6-3 and TRBJ2-3; 9 bases are a match to TRBD2. Germline V gene sequence: CDR1 MNHEY, CDR2 SVGEGT. J was trimmed by 4 bases and V by 2 bases; bases with no gene match: 7. This CDR3 is built from 16 residues. The CDR3: CASSYNGGGAPDTQYF. The CDR3 coding sequence is TGTGCCAGCAGTTACAATGGCGGGGGGGCTCCAGATACGCAGTATTTT.

The V and J genes are TRBV5-5 and TRBJ2-7; TRBD1 agrees at 7 bases. Germline CDR1 SGHKS, CDR2 YYEKEE (reference sequence). V was pared by 5 bases and J by 7 bases, with 12 bases of the junction left unmatched. The CDR3 is made up of 14 amino acids. In nucleotides, the CDR3 is TGTGCCAGCAGACACTTGACAGGGTCCGCGGAGCAGTACTTC. This gives the protein CASRHLTGSAEQYF.

The V and J genes are TRBV5-4 and TRBJ1-1; D is unclear. CDR3 size: 13 residues. The germline gives CDR1 SGHNT, CDR2 YYREEE (reference sequence). V lost 4 bases and J lost 4, with 11 bases in between. For the CDR3, the DNA is TGTGCCAGCAGCGTCCCTCCCGGCACTGAAGCTTTCTTT. Its protein is CASSVPPGTEAFF.

This sequence joins TRBV2 and TRBJ1-1, with TRBD1 as a possible D gene (5 bases). Germline values: CDR1 SNHLY, CDR2 FYNNEI. V lost 11 bases, J lost 3 bases, and 22 bases lay in between. The CDR3 consists of 15 residues. The CDR3 spells CAANGGVSGYTEAFF. The CDR3 DNA is TGTGCCGCGAATGGGGGGGTGAGCGGCTACACTGAAGCTTTCTTT.

This clone was found once. The gene calls are TRBV5-1 and TRBJ2-2; D may be TRBD2 (5 bases). In germline, CDR1 is SGHRS, CDR2 YFSETQ. There are 16 residues in the CDR3. V was cut by 1 base and J by 2 bases, with 12 bases left in between. The CDR3 DNA sequence: TGCGCCAGCAGCTTGAGCGGTGATACCAACACCGGGGAGCTGTTTTTT. Its protein is CASSLSGDTNTGELFF.

This chain links TRBV4-2 with TRBJ1-6; D unclear. Trimming removed 0 bases at V and 0 bases at J, with 15 bases between. The CDR3 length is 19 residues. Germline loops: CDR1 LGHNA, CDR2 YNFKEQ. CDR3 nucleotides: TGTGCCAGCAGCCAAGATAGCGGCGGGGAAAGCTCCTATAATTCACCCCTCCACTTT. It translates to CASSQDSGGESSYNSPLHF.

The chain employs TRBV7-3 and TRBJ2-1; 8 bases line up with TRBD2. V shed 5 bases, J shed 10 bases, and the junction held 10 bases outside the gene matches. The CDR3 extends over 14 amino acids. Per germline, CDR1 SGHTA and CDR2 FQGTGA. The CDR3 sequence is CASSRSGGVMEQFF. The CDR3 DNA follows: TGTGCCAGCAGCCGGTCGGGAGGGGTGATGGAGCAGTTCTTC.